Listed here are 9 T cell receptor beta chains from one sample, sequenced in a study of T cell clonotyping in hematopoietic cell transplantation. Using immunoSEQ multiplex PCR, the repertoire was profiled, and TCRdb retains in-frame clones only, with some absent. The table records 40,000 to 55,000 clones, approximately 94% of them present only once. The material sequenced was peripheral blood mononuclear cells. These receptors were taken from a woman between 50 and 59 years old in good health. Some clones in this sample may be carry-over from other donors' samples.

The chain employs TRBV5-4 and TRBJ1-1; D is possibly TRBD1 (6 bases). The CDR3 runs 16 residues. Germline V gives CDR1 SGHNT, CDR2 YYREEE (reference sequence). V was cut by 4 bases and J by 0 bases, with 16 bases left in between. CDR3 protein: CASSPSLDRLNTEAFF. CDR3 DNA sequence: TGTGCCAGCAGCCCGAGCCTAGACAGGTTGAACACTGAAGCTTTCTTT. The full variable domain, with the rest looked up from reference TRBV5-4 and TRBJ1-1, is ETGVTQSPTHLIKTRGQQVTLRCSSQSGHNTVSWYQQALGQGPQFIFQYYREEENGRGNFPPRFSGLQFPNYSSELNVNALELDDSALYLCASSPSLDRLNTEAFFGQGTRLTVV.

This chain uses TRBV2 with TRBJ1-6, with D possibly being TRBD1 (5 bases). Germline lookup yields CDR1 SNHLY and CDR2 FYNNEI. This CDR3 contains 13 residues. Between the trimmed V and J ends, which lost 7 bases and 5 bases, there was a span of 9 bases. The DNA of the CDR3 is TGTGCCAGCATTCGGGGGAATAATTCACCCCTCCACTTT. Translated, it gives CASIRGNNSPLHF.

This clone was recorded only once. The genes are TRBV2 and TRBJ2-5, with D tentatively TRBD1 or TRBD2 (5 bases each). CDR3 length: 14 amino acids. Trimming took 4 bases from V and 5 from J, leaving 14 bases between them. Germline-derived CDR1 and CDR2 are SNHLY and FYNNEI. CDR3 DNA sequence: TGTGCCAGCAGTGCTCCGGGGACGGGGGAGACCCAGTACTTC. This gives the protein CASSAPGTGETQYF.

This chain connects TRBV7-2 to TRBJ2-4, with 7 bases fitting TRBD2. The CDR3 loop spans 12 amino acids. Germline CDR1 reads SGHTA; CDR2 reads FQGNSA. The trim removed 3 bases at V and 12 bases at J, leaving 5 bases unmatched. This chain's CDR3 is CASSFLGGYQYF. The CDR3 bases are TGTGCCAGCAGCTTCCTCGGGGGGTATCAGTACTTC.

This chain joins TRBV11-2 and TRBJ2-7; possibly TRBD2 for D (7 bases). The CDR3 covers 13 residues. Trimming took off 4 bases at V and 4 bases at J, with 11 bases between the two ends. Germline CDR1 is SGHAT and CDR2 is FQNNGV. The CDR3 DNA sequence: TGTGCCAGCAGCTGGGGGGGCCGGTACGAGCAGTACTTC. It yields the protein CASSWGGRYEQYF.

The chain joins TRBV29-1 to TRBJ1-2; D ambiguous. The CDR3 runs to 12 residues. CDR1 is SQVTM and CDR2 is ANQGSEA in the germline V gene. Trimming shortened V by 4 bases and J by 3 bases, and 9 bases separated the two germline ends. CDR3 nucleotides: TGCAGCGTTGGTGAGGGTGACTATGGCTACACCTTC. This encodes CSVGEGDYGYTF.

V and J are TRBV19 and TRBJ1-4, with a possible D match to TRBD1 (5 bases). CDR3 size: 15 residues. The germline gives CDR1 LNHDA, CDR2 SQIVND (reference sequence). V was clipped by 8 bases and J by 7 bases, with 20 bases between them. CDR3 region: CASGRSRDAGEKLFF. CDR3 nucleotides: TGTGCCAGTGGCCGGTCCCGGGACGCCGGTGAAAAACTGTTTTTT.

V and J are TRBV6-5 and TRBJ1-2, with D perhaps matching TRBD1 (5 bases). Looked up from germline, CDR1 is MNHEY and CDR2 is SVGAGI. V lost 0 bases to trimming and J lost 6 bases, with 14 bases between them. This CDR3 is 15 amino acids long. CDR3 nucleotides: TGTGCCAGCAGTTACTCGAGGCAGGGCGTCAATGGCTACACCTTC. Amino acids: CASSYSRQGVNGYTF.

The chain is built from TRBV28 and TRBJ1-6; perhaps TRBD1 as D (6 bases). The CDR3 has 13 amino acids. Between the trimmed V and J ends, which lost 6 bases and 10 bases, there was a span of 13 bases. CDR1 is MDHEN, CDR2 SYDVKM, per germline. CDR3 sequence: CASSFRGDSPLHF. In DNA, the CDR3 is TGTGCCAGCAGCTTCAGGGGTGACTCACCCCTCCACTTT.